This entry concerns a single TCR beta chain. This entry is derived from a study of blood T cell repertoires in COVID-19. Looking at the study overall: Samples came from the United States, Italy and Spain, spanning acute and convalescent COVID-19. In each case, the material was cDNA or gDNA derived from T cells, B-cell-depleted T cells, or PBMCs.

Trimming cost V 5 bases and J 3 bases; bases outside gene matches: 8. Germline CDR1 is SGHNT and CDR2 is YENEEA. The CDR3 is 16 residues long. Produced via immunoSEQ multiplex PCR; TCRdb's table is partial and in-frame only. The sample lists a few hundred thousand clones, more than 80% occurring once. Sequenced: peripheral blood. The clonotype comes from a man younger than 45 who had recovered from COVID-19. This rearrangement joins TRBV11-3 to TRBJ2-2, with 8 bases lining up with TRBD2. The chain's CDR3 is CASSPPTSGDTGELFF. In nucleotides, the CDR3 is TGTGCCAGCAGCCCGCCTACTAGCGGAGACACCGGGGAGCTGTTTTTT.